This T cell receptor (beta chain) was documented in a study of T cell responses to AZD1222 COVID-19 vaccine. Study details: Analyses pooled second doses at about 4 or about 12 weeks. Study-wide results and caveats: Most donors were white British, females outnumbered males, and clonal diversity was possibly underestimated. Spike-specific TCR breadth rose after two AZD1222 doses, and depth rose as well.

This table comes from immunoSEQ multiplex PCR, and its TCRdb copy is limited to in-frame clones, with some not included. The table shows around 150,000 clones, with roughly 90% occurring only once. Concerning this clone itself: Its antigen is undetermined.

This CDR3 region has 14 residues. CDR1 and CDR2 (germline): SGHNT, YYREEE (reference sequence). V shed 1 base and J shed 3 bases, with 11 bases lying between them. The sample here was peripheral blood, taken on day 0 of AZD1222 vaccination. The chain has TRBV5-4 and TRBJ2-7; TRBD1 or TRBD2 may be the D gene (6 bases each). This clonotype originated in an adult in good health. The CDR3 here is CASSLSGEDYEQYF. The DNA for the CDR3 is TGTGCCAGCAGCTTGTCAGGGGAGGACTACGAGCAGTACTTC.